Below, one TCR beta chain is given with its context. What it recognizes is unknown. The source of the sample is a study of T cell repertoires in cytomegalovirus infection. About the research overall: Public TCR beta signatures were indicative of both CMV infection and a matching HLA type.

Using its own MiXCR run on the reads, TCRdb lists one record per CDR3 protein. The sample contains around 81,000 distinct CDR3 sequences, approximately 42% of which appear only once. Study conclusions and caveats: HLA-C-restricted CMV clonotypes gave the most frequent clonotype in two of eight donors. CMV carriers with the relevant HLA were identified by cumulative public TCR beta family frequency.

In germline, CDR1 is LNHDA, CDR2 SQIVND (reference sequence). V lost 6 bases to trimming and J lost 1 base, with 0 bases between them. The CDR3 has 10 residues. V and J are TRBV19 and TRBJ1-1; D is ambiguous. This receptor was identified in a human donor in good health (CMV status not recorded). Some clones in this sample may be carry-over from other donors' samples. The sample was CD8+ T cells from cultured PBMCs, taken from culture after CMV antigen stimulation. Written as DNA, the CDR3 is TGTGCCAGTAGGAACACTGAAGCTTTCTTT. As protein: CASRNTEAFF. The full variable domain, with the rest looked up from reference TRBV19 and TRBJ1-1, is DGGITQSPKYLFRKEGQNVTLSCEQNLNHDAMYWYRQDPGQGLRLIYYSQIVNDFQKGDIAEGYSVSREKKESFPLTVTSAQKNPTAFYLCASRNTEAFFGQGTRLTVV.